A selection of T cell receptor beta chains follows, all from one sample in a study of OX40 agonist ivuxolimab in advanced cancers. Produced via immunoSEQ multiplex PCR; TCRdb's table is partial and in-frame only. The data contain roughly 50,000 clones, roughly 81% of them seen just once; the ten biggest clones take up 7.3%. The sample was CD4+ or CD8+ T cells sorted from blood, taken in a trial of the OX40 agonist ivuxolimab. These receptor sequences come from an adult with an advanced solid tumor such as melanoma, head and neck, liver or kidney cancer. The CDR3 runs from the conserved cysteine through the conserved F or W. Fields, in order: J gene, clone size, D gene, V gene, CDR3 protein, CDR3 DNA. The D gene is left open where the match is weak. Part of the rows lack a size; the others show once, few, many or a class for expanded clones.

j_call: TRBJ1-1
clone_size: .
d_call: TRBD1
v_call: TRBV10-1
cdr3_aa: CASPDRARYTEAFF
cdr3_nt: TGCGCCAGCCCTGACAGGGCGAGATACACTGAAGCTTTCTTT

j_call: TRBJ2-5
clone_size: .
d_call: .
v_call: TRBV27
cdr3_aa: CASSLSWRQETQYF
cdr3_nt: TGTGCCAGCAGTTTATCGTGGCGGCAAGAGACCCAGTACTTC

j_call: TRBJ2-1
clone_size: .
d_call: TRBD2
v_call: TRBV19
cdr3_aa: CASSPMSGRANYNEQFF
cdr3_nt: TGTGCCAGTAGTCCCATGAGCGGGAGGGCCAACTACAATGAGCAGTTCTTC

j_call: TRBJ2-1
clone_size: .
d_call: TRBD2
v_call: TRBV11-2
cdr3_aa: CASSLAGVSNEQFF
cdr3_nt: TGTGCCAGCAGCCTAGCGGGAGTCAGCAATGAGCAGTTCTTC

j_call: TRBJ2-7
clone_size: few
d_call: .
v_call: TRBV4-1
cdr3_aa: CASSQDLRFGLYEQYF
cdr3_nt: TGCGCCAGCAGCCAAGATCTCCGATTTGGGCTGTACGAGCAGTACTTC

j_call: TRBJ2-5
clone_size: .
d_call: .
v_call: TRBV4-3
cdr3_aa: CASSQARGYGQETQYF
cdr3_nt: TGCGCCAGCAGCCAAGCTAGGGGGTACGGGCAAGAGACCCAGTACTTC

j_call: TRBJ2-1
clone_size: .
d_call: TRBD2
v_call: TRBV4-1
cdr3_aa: CASSQELAGAYEQFF
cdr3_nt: TGCGCCAGCAGCCAAGAACTAGCGGGAGCCTATGAGCAGTTCTTC

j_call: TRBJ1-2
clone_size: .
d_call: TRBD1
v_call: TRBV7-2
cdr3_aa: CASSFLGQGDYGYTF
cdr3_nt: TGTGCCAGCAGCTTCCTGGGACAGGGGGACTATGGCTACACCTTC

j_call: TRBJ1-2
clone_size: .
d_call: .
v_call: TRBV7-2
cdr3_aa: CASSLQSGVGYGYTF
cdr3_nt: TGTGCCAGCAGCCTCCAGTCAGGGGTAGGGTATGGCTACACCTTC

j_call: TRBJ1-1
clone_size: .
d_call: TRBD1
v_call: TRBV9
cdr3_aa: CASSVTGATEAFF
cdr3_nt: TGTGCCAGCAGCGTCACAGGGGCAACTGAAGCTTTCTTT

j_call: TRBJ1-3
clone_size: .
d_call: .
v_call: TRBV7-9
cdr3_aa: CASSLMRGNGNTIYF
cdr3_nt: TGTGCCAGCAGCTTGATGAGGGGTAATGGAAACACCATATATTTT

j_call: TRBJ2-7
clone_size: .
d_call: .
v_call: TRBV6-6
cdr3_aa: CASLRVSTYEQYF
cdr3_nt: TGTGCCAGCCTACGGGTGTCTACCTACGAGCAGTACTTC

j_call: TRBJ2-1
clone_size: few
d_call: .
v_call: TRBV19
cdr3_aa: CASSIGSWNEQFF
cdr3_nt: TGTGCCAGTAGTATTGGTAGTTGGAATGAGCAGTTCTTC

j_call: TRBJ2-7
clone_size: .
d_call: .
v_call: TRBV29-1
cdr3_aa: CSVVVQLAYEQYF
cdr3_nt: TGCAGCGTTGTAGTACAGTTGGCCTACGAGCAGTACTTC

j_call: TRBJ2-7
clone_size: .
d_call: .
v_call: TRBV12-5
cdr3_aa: CASASGVVPYEQYF
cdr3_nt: TGTGCTAGTGCCTCGGGGGTTGTCCCCTACGAGCAGTACTTC

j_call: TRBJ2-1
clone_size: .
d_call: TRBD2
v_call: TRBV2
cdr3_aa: CASTPTSGIEQFF
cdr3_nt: TGTGCCAGCACCCCGACTAGCGGGATAGAGCAGTTCTTC

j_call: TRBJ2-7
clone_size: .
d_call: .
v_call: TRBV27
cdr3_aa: CASSSTGIHEQYF
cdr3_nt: TGTGCCAGCAGTTCCACAGGGATCCACGAGCAGTACTTC

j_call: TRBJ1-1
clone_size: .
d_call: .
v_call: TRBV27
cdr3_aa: CASSLGVASEAFF
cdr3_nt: TGTGCCAGCAGTTTGGGGGTAGCCAGTGAAGCTTTCTTT

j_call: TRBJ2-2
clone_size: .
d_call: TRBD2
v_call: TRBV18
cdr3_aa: CASSPQTSGNTGELFF
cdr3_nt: TGTGCCAGCTCACCCCAGACTAGCGGGAACACCGGGGAGCTGTTTTTT

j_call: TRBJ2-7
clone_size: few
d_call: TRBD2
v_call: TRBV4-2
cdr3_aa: CASSPGTSGYEQYF
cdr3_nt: TGTGCCAGCAGCCCCGGGACTAGCGGCTACGAGCAGTACTTC

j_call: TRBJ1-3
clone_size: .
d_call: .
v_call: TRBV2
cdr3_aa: CASNIQGTGNTIYF
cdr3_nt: TGTGCCAGCAATATTCAGGGGACCGGAAACACCATATATTTT

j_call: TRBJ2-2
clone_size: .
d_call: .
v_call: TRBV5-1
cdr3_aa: CASSLDHSAGELFF
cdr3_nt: TGCGCCAGCAGCTTGGATCATAGCGCCGGGGAGCTGTTTTTT

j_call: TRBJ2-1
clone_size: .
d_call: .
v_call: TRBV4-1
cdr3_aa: CASSQEGDRGEEQFF
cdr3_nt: TGCGCCAGCAGCCAAGAGGGTGATCGGGGAGAGGAGCAGTTCTTC

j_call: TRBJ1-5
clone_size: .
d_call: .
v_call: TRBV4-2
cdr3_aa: CASSQEGYSNQPQHF
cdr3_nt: TGTGCCAGCAGCCAGGAGGGATATAGCAATCAGCCCCAGCATTTT

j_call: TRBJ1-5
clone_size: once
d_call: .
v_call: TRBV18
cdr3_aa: CASSPRGNDQPQHF
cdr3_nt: TGTGCCAGCTCACCGCGGGGGAATGATCAGCCCCAGCATTTT

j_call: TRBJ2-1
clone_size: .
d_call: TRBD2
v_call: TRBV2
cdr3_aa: CASSVSSGYNEQFF
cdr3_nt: TGTGCCAGCAGTGTGTCTAGCGGCTACAATGAGCAGTTCTTC

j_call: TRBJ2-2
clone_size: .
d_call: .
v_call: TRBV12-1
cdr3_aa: CASRIALAGPNNTGELFF
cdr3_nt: TGTGCCAGCAGGATAGCTTTGGCGGGGCCTAACAACACCGGGGAGCTGTTTTTT

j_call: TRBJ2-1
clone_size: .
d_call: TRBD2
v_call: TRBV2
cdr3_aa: CASTLAGYNEQFF
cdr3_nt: TGTGCCAGCACGCTAGCGGGGTACAATGAGCAGTTCTTC

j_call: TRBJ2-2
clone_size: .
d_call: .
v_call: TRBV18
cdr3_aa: CASSPGNTGELFF
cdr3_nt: TGTGCCAGCTCACCAGGGAACACCGGGGAGCTGTTTTTT

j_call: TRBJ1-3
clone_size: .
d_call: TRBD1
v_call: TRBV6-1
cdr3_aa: CASSTTGVSGNTIYF
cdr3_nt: TGTGCCAGCAGCACCACAGGGGTCTCTGGAAACACCATATATTTT

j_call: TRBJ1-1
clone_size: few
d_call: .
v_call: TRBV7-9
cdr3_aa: CASSLEGEAFF
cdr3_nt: TGTGCCAGCAGCTTAGAGGGTGAAGCTTTCTTT

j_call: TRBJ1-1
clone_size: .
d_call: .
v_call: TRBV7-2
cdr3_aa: CASSLSKGRTEAFF
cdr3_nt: TGTGCCAGCAGCTTAAGTAAGGGTCGCACTGAAGCTTTCTTT

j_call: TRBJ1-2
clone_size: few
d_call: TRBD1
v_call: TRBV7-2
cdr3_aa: CASSLSPGGNYGYTF
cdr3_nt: TGTGCCAGCAGCTTATCCCCAGGGGGTAACTATGGCTACACCTTC

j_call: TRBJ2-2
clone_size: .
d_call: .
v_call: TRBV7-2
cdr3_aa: CASSSVEKRDTGELFF
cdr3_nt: TGTGCCAGCAGCTCAGTGGAAAAACGGGACACCGGGGAGCTGTTTTTT